This TCR beta chain was observed in a study of post-analysis software for immune sequencing data. Study-level points and caveats: Versus controls, multiple sclerosis patients showed significantly lower diversity (normalized Chao1). Compared with controls, patients had more of roughly five TRBV segments, including TRBV5-6, TRBV5-1 and TRBV20-1. Analysis by F measure revealed that same-batch samples clustered strongly together.

Losses at the gene ends were 6 bases for V and 9 bases for J; bases not matched to a gene: 13. Germline CDR1 SQVTM, CDR2 ANQGSEA. The CDR3 is 13 amino acids. Researchers reported that TCR beta cDNA libraries carried unique molecular identifiers. MiXCR, applied by TCRdb to the PCR reads, yields one record per CDR3 protein. The table includes 380,000 or so distinct CDR3 sequences, about a third detected once. This clonotype was seen more than once but under ten times. What it binds is unknown. The specimen was blood. The chain has TRBV29-1 and TRBJ1-1; 7 bases agree with TRBD1. This receptor was taken from a girl between 10 and 17 years old with multiple sclerosis. The CDR3: CSVAPGTANKAFF. The CDR3 bases are TGCAGCGTCGCCCCAGGGACAGCCAACAAAGCTTTCTTT.